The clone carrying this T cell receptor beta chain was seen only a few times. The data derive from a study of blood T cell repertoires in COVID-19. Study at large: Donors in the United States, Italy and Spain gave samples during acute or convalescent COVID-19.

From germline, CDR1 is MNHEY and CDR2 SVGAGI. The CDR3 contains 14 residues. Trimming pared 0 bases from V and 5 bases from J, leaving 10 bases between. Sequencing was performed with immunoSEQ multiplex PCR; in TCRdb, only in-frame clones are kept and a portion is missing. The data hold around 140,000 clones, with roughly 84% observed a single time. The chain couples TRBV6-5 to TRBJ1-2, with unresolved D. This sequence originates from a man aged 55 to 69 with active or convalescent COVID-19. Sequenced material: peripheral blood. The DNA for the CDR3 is TGTGCCAGCAGTTACTCCGGGGATGGGTATGGCTACACCTTC. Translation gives CASSYSGDGYGYTF.